This passage covers 4 T cell receptor beta chains from one sample sequenced in a study of T cell clonotyping in hematopoietic cell transplantation. Profiling relied on immunoSEQ multiplex PCR, and the TCRdb table lists in-frame clones only, not all of them. The sample yields roughly 5,000 clones, about 95% seen once. Here the sequenced sample was PBMCs, taken 180 days after allogeneic stem cell transplant. All receptors come from a male patient aged 55 to 69 who had an allogeneic stem cell transplant from a related donor, so the T cells may come from the graft donor. Some clones in this sample may be carry-over from other donors' samples.

Regarding this clone: A read error may be the cause here, since a much bigger clone is one base away. V usage is TRBV6-6 and J usage is TRBJ2-5; D might be TRBD1 or TRBD2, each matching 5 bases. The germline gives CDR1 MNHNY, CDR2 SVGAGI (reference sequence). CDR3 size: 14 residues. Written as DNA, the CDR3 is TGTGCCGGCAGTTACTTTGGGGGCCAAGAGACCCAGTACTTC. The encoded protein is CAGSYFGGQETQYF.

The rearrangement links TRBV29-1 to TRBJ2-1, with D possibly being TRBD2 (6 bases). Trimming stripped 6 bases from V and 3 bases from J, with 12 bases between. This CDR3 spans 13 amino acids. Germline loops: CDR1 SQVTM, CDR2 ANQGSEA. Here the CDR3 reads CSVAPGVYNEQFF. The DNA of the CDR3 is TGCAGCGTAGCCCCGGGGGTCTACAATGAGCAGTTCTTC.

V usage is TRBV29-1 and J usage is TRBJ2-7, with D possibly TRBD1 on 6 matching bases. The germline V gene encodes CDR1 SQVTM and CDR2 ANQGSEA. This CDR3 spans 13 amino acids. V gave up 3 bases and J gave up 5 bases, with 14 bases separating them. The CDR3 coding sequence is TGCAGCGTTGAGGACAGCCCTACTGACGAGCAGTACTTC. Translation gives CSVEDSPTDEQYF.

J is TRBJ2-2 and V is TRBV7-2, with D uncertain. The CDR3 loop spans 13 amino acids. The germline gives CDR1 SGHTA, CDR2 FQGNSA. V was trimmed by 7 bases and J by 7 bases, leaving 13 bases between them. CDR3 sequence: CASTKEVIGELFF. Written as DNA, the CDR3 is TGTGCCAGCACCAAAGAGGTTATCGGGGAGCTGTTTTTT. The full variable domain, in which reference TRBV7-2 and TRBJ2-2 provide the parts outside the CDR3, is GAGVSQSPSNKVTEKGKDVELRCDPISGHTALYWYRQSLGQGLEFLIYFQGNSAPDKSGLPSDRFSAERTGGSVSTLTIQRTQQEDSAVYLCASTKEVIGELFFGEGSRLTVL.